Shown below are 6 T cell receptor beta chains from a single sample sequenced in a study of blood T cell repertoires in COVID-19. Some clones are missing from TCRdb's copy, which holds only in-frame ones; the method was immunoSEQ multiplex PCR. The table has roughly 38,000 clones, around 84% seen once. The sequencing input was peripheral blood. These receptors all come from a man between 65 and 85 years old with acute or convalescent COVID-19.

This clone was observed once. The chain carries TRBV4-1 and TRBJ2-7; possibly TRBD2 for D (5 bases). Germline-derived CDR1 and CDR2 are MGHRA and YSYEKL. The CDR3 contains 14 residues. Deletions cut 4 bases from V and 3 bases from J, with 13 bases between. CDR3: CASSPINGDYEQYF. CDR3 bases: TGCGCCAGCAGCCCAATAAACGGGGACTACGAGCAGTACTTC.

The chain joins TRBV11-2 to TRBJ2-3; no clear D. With 8 bases removed from V and 2 bases from J, the gap between germline ends came to 11 bases. This CDR3 contains 13 residues. Germline V gene sequence: CDR1 SGHAT, CDR2 FQNNGV. The CDR3 region is CASASRDTDTQYF. CDR3 coding DNA: TGTGCCAGCGCTTCCCGAGACACAGATACGCAGTATTTT.

The rearrangement links TRBV6-2 or TRBV6-3 to TRBJ2-4; perhaps TRBD2 as D (6 bases). Germline CDR1 MNHEY, CDR2 SVGEGT. The V end was cut by 6 bases, the J end by 0 bases, with 18 bases between. The CDR3 contains 17 residues. The CDR3 spells CASSPGGTALAKNIQYF. The CDR3 DNA reads TGTGCCAGCAGCCCTGGGGGGACTGCTCTAGCCAAAAACATTCAGTACTTC.

The rearrangement joins TRBV27 to TRBJ2-7; no definite D call. Deletions cut 4 bases from V and 3 bases from J, with 4 bases between. The germline V gene encodes CDR1 MNHEY and CDR2 SMNVEV (reference sequence). The CDR3 has 11 amino acids. The chain's CDR3 is CASSSLYEQYF. The CDR3 bases are TGTGCCAGCAGTTCCCTCTACGAGCAGTACTTC.

The rearrangement links TRBV6-1 to TRBJ1-4; 7 nucleotides agree with TRBD1. Germline CDR1 and CDR2: MNHNS and SASEGT. This CDR3 region has 17 residues. V lost 1 base, J lost 3 bases, and 8 bases stayed unmatched. CDR3 in DNA: TGTGCCAGCAGTGAAGAGGGGGGTACAGGGGCTAATGAAAAACTGTTTTTT. Its translation is CASSEEGGTGANEKLFF.

This chain uses TRBV5-1 with TRBJ2-1; D remains ambiguous. Looked up from germline, CDR1 is SGHRS and CDR2 is YFSETQ. The CDR3 is 12 amino acids. Deletions cut 5 bases from V and 9 bases from J, with 12 bases between. The CDR3 DNA reads as TGCGCCAGCAGTCAAAGCACCTTTGAGCAGTTCTTC. Amino acids: CASSQSTFEQFF.